One and the same sample provided the 20 T cell receptor beta chains below, sequenced in a study of beta chain features in type 1 diabetes. Investigators reverse transcribed all isolated RNA, so they sequenced expressed TCRB transcripts. Generated by immunoSEQ multiplex PCR, the TCRdb table keeps only in-frame clones and is missing some. The sample records some 99,000 clones, roughly 40% being singletons. The sequenced sample consisted of stem cell memory CD4+ T cells from blood. These receptors came from a woman aged 18-29 years in good health.

The chain uses TRBV27 and TRBJ2-5; 7 bases map to TRBD1. CDR1 is MNHEY, CDR2 SMNVEV, per germline (reference sequence). This CDR3 contains 16 residues. Germline trimming cut 6 bases from V and 1 base from J; bases unmatched to any gene: 11. Here the CDR3 DNA reads TGTGCCAGCAGGGACCACCGACAGGGCCCCCAAGAGACCCAGTACTTC. It specifies CASRDHRQGPQETQYF.

The rearrangement links TRBV30 to TRBJ2-5; unclear D gene. Trimming cost V 0 bases and J 7 bases, with 12 bases left between them. This CDR3 has 13 residues. Germline assignment: CDR1 GTSNPN and CDR2 SVGIG (reference sequence). The CDR3 is CAWSVTLTGTQYF. CDR3 nucleotide sequence: TGTGCCTGGAGTGTAACCCTGACTGGGACCCAGTACTTC.

The chain carries TRBV18 and TRBJ1-1; maybe TRBD1 (5 bases). The CDR3 has 20 residues. The germline V gene has CDR1 KGHSH and CDR2 LQKENI. Trimming left V 1 base short and J 0 bases short, with 24 bases between. The CDR3 DNA follows: TGTGCCAGCTCACCACGCTCGGGTAAAGGGGCCCTGACGTTGAACACTGAAGCTTTCTTT. Translation: CASSPRSGKGALTLNTEAFF.

The chain links TRBV5-4 to TRBJ2-4; the D is unclear. Germline values: CDR1 SGHNT, CDR2 YYREEE (reference sequence). The V end lost 1 base, the J end lost 0 bases, and 5 bases lay between the germline ends. The CDR3 extends over 14 amino acids. CDR3 residues: CASSLPVAKNIQYF. For the CDR3, the DNA is TGTGCCAGCAGCTTGCCAGTAGCCAAAAACATTCAGTACTTC.

This rearrangement joins TRBV5-1 to TRBJ2-3; maybe TRBD2 (6 bases). V was cut by 3 bases and J by 0 bases, with 17 bases left in between. Germline CDR1 and CDR2: SGHRS and YFSETQ. This CDR3 is 17 amino acids long. The CDR3 DNA sequence: TGCGCCAGCAGCTGGAGGGGTATGGGGCAAAGCACAGATACGCAGTATTTT. Residues: CASSWRGMGQSTDTQYF.

The chain recombines TRBV9 with TRBJ2-1; no firm D call. CDR1 and CDR2 (germline): SGDLS, YYNGEE. The CDR3 is made up of 16 amino acids. V was shortened by 0 bases and J by 6 bases, with 16 bases between the two germline ends. In DNA, the CDR3 is TGTGCCAGCAGCGTAGTTCCTTTCCCTTTTTCCAATGAGCAGTTCTTC. Its protein is CASSVVPFPFSNEQFF.

The chain links TRBV4-2 to TRBJ2-1, with 7 bases fitting TRBD2. This CDR3 comprises 18 residues. The V gene's germline CDR1 is LGHNA and CDR2 YNFKEQ. The trim removed 1 base at V and 2 bases at J, leaving 11 bases unmatched. The CDR3 DNA reads as TGTGCCAGCAGCCAAGTGGGACTCGGGGGGAGCCCCTACAATGAGCAGTTCTTC. Protein sequence: CASSQVGLGGSPYNEQFF.

In this sample, this clone turned up many times. The chain recombines TRBV6-5 with TRBJ2-7; tentatively, D is TRBD2 (6 bases). The V gene's germline CDR1 is MNHEY and CDR2 SVGAGI. The length of the CDR3 is 13 residues. Between the trimmed V and J ends, which lost 5 bases and 3 bases, there was a span of 11 bases. CDR3 sequence reads: CASSGGTDYEQYF. In nucleotides, the CDR3 is TGTGCCAGCAGTGGGGGGACGGACTACGAGCAGTACTTC.

The chain uses TRBV18 and TRBJ2-1; D may be TRBD1 (6 bases). Between the trimmed V and J ends, which lost 2 bases and 7 bases, there was a span of 9 bases. The CDR3 sequence is 13 residues long. CDR1 KGHSH and CDR2 LQKENI come from the germline V gene. The CDR3 coding sequence is TGTGCCAGCTCACCAACCACAGGGAATGAGCAGTTCTTC. Its protein is CASSPTTGNEQFF.

V is TRBV7-2 and J is TRBJ2-7, with a tentative D call TRBD2 (5 bases). V lost 1 base to trimming and J lost 2 bases, with 9 bases between them. The CDR3 extends over 14 amino acids. Germline V CDR1 and CDR2: SGHTA, FQGNSA. The CDR3 nucleotides are TGTGCCAGCAGCTTAGAACCGGGAACCTACGAGCAGTACTTC. Protein: CASSLEPGTYEQYF.

In nucleotides, the CDR3 is TGTGCCTGGAGGTGGGCGGGTCCCTACAATGAGCAGTTCTTC. Translated: CAWRWAGPYNEQFF. The chain has TRBV30 and TRBJ2-1; perhaps TRBD2 as D (5 bases). The CDR3 loop spans 14 amino acids. Germline V CDR1 and CDR2: GTSNPN, SVGIG (reference sequence). Trimming cost V 3 bases and J 2 bases, with 11 bases left between them. Complete variable domain (other parts from reference TRBV30 and TRBJ2-1): SQTIHQWPATLVQPVGSPLSLECTVEGTSNPNLYWYRQAAGRGLQLLFYSVGIGQISSEVPQNLSASRPQDRQFILSSKKLLLSDSGFYLCAWRWAGPYNEQFFGPGTRLTVL.

V usage is TRBV27 and J usage is TRBJ2-7, with 11 bases matching TRBD2. This CDR3 has 15 amino acids. Trimming cost V 5 bases and J 1 base; bases outside gene matches: 4. Looked up from germline, CDR1 is MNHEY and CDR2 is SMNVEV (reference sequence). The CDR3 is CASSTSGSQSYEQYF. The DNA of the CDR3 is TGTGCCAGCAGTACTAGCGGGAGTCAATCCTACGAGCAGTACTTC.

J is TRBJ2-1 and V is TRBV30; 7 bases fit TRBD2. The CDR3 extends over 14 amino acids. J was trimmed by 6 bases and V by 0 bases; bases with no gene match: 5. The germline gives CDR1 GTSNPN, CDR2 SVGIG (reference sequence). CDR3 in DNA: TGTGCCTGGAGTGTGGGAGGGAACCCCAATGAGCAGTTCTTC. Protein: CAWSVGGNPNEQFF.

In this sample, this clone turned up a few times. CDR3 bases: TGCGCCAGCAGCTTGGTTGCGGGGCCGGGGGAGACCCAGTACTTC. Translating it yields CASSLVAGPGETQYF. This chain connects TRBV5-1 to TRBJ2-5, with a tentative D call TRBD2 (6 bases). Germline CDR1 reads SGHRS; CDR2 reads YFSETQ. The germline V and J ends were trimmed by 0 bases and 5 bases, with 14 bases remaining between them. The CDR3 has 15 amino acids.

This chain links TRBV7-9 with TRBJ2-5; no firm D call. The V end lost 5 bases, the J end lost 2 bases, and 12 bases lay between the germline ends. Germline CDR1 and CDR2: SEHNR and FQNEAQ (reference sequence). This CDR3 is built from 14 residues. The CDR3 coding sequence is TGTGCCAGCAGCCTACCAGGCCGTCAAGAGACCCAGTACTTC. This gives the protein CASSLPGRQETQYF. The full variable domain, its missing parts supplied by reference TRBV7-9 and TRBJ2-5, is DTGVSQNPRHKITKRGQNVTFRCDPISEHNRLYWYRQTLGQGPEFLTYFQNEAQLEKSRLLSDRFSAERPKGSFSTLEIQRTEQGDSAMYLCASSLPGRQETQYFGPGTRLLVL.

This chain links TRBV28 with TRBJ2-1; tentative D call: TRBD2 (5 bases). V was cut by 4 bases and J by 2 bases, with 12 bases left in between. In germline, CDR1 is MDHEN, CDR2 SYDVKM. This CDR3 has 15 amino acids. The DNA for the CDR3 is TGTGCCAGCAGTTCTGAAGCGGCCCCCTACAATGAGCAGTTCTTC. The encoded protein is CASSSEAAPYNEQFF.

The rearrangement links TRBV5-6 to TRBJ2-1; D uncertain. The V and J ends lost 0 bases and 6 bases respectively, with 13 bases between them. This CDR3 region has 15 residues. The germline gives CDR1 SGHDT, CDR2 YYEEEE. The CDR3 loop is CASSLVGAGFNEQFF. The DNA of the CDR3 is TGTGCCAGCAGCTTGGTTGGCGCCGGGTTCAATGAGCAGTTCTTC.

The sample holds a few counts of this clone. This chain links TRBV7-9 with TRBJ2-3; perhaps TRBD2 as D (6 bases). This CDR3 has 13 amino acids. Germline values: CDR1 SEHNR, CDR2 FQNEAQ (reference sequence). The V and J ends lost 7 bases and 3 bases respectively, with 11 bases between them. In nucleotides, the CDR3 is TGTGCCAGCAACAGCGCGGGGACAGATACGCAGTATTTT. Amino acid sequence: CASNSAGTDTQYF.

This sequence joins TRBV6-6 and TRBJ1-1; D is perhaps TRBD1 (6 bases). This CDR3 is 16 amino acids long. The germline CDR1 and CDR2 sequences are MNHNY and SVGAGI (reference sequence). The V end lost 5 bases, the J end lost 2 bases, and 18 bases lay between the germline ends. The CDR3 coding sequence is TGTGCCAGCAGTCGCCTCCGGGACAAGGGAAACACTGAAGCTTTCTTT. This sequence encodes CASSRLRDKGNTEAFF.

This rearrangement joins TRBV9 to TRBJ1-2, with 10 bases identical to TRBD1. CDR3 length: 16 residues. J was trimmed by 4 bases and V by 0 bases; bases with no gene match: 6. Germline lookup yields CDR1 SGDLS and CDR2 YYNGEE. In DNA form, the CDR3 reads TGTGCCAGCAGCGTAGTTGCTGGGACAGGGGTCTATGGCTACACCTTC. Encoded protein: CASSVVAGTGVYGYTF.